This TCR beta chain was retrieved from a study of CD8 T cells in cerebrospinal fluid in Alzheimer's disease. Biomarkers including neurofilament, amyloid-beta and tau confirmed neurodegeneration in the patients. This clonotype registers medium-sized by frequency. The CDR3 runs 14 residues. CDR1 is MGHRA, CDR2 YSYEKL, per germline. TCRdb reworked the 10x single-cell sequencing reads into one entry per CDR3 protein, no DNA. Here the sample table reports over a thousand distinct CDR3 sequences. This receptor was obtained from a human donor with mild cognitive impairment. V is TRBV4-1 and J is TRBJ2-5; no DNA is available, so the TRBD2 call from TCRdb remains unchecked. Sequenced material: cerebrospinal fluid. CDR3 region: CASSQSGGRETQYF.